Listed below are T cell receptor beta chains from one sample, sequenced in a study of human T cells and chemical hapten exposure. TCRdb itself ran the RACE reads through MiXCR, one entry per CDR3 protein. The data contain around 110,000 distinct CDR3 sequences, 9% to 14% of them singletons. The specimen was whole blood, collected in connection with sensitization to the hapten diphenylcyclopropenone (DPC). These TCRs come from a woman in her forties or fifties with alopecia areata. Some clones in this sample may be carry-over from other donors' samples. CDR3s leave out the opening cysteine and the closing phenylalanine or tryptophan.

J | V | CDR3
TRBJ2-3 | TRBV7-9 | ASSLETGADTQY
TRBJ2-7 | TRBV20-1 | SGLGSSSYEQY
TRBJ2-7 | TRBV27 | ASKRTNSYEQY
TRBJ2-6 | TRBV4-1 | ASSPGGGSGANVLT
TRBJ2-1 | TRBV27 | ASSLSKQRDRGQVQYNEQF
TRBJ1-5 | TRBV12-3/TRBV12-4 | ASSHQNQPQH
TRBJ2-1 | TRBV7-9 | ASSTGYNEQF
TRBJ2-3 | TRBV7-9 | ASSFSTSGSLVFGTDTQY
TRBJ2-3 | TRBV12-3/TRBV12-4 | ASSLTSGGADTQY
TRBJ2-7 | TRBV18 | ASSPSLGGRNEQY
TRBJ2-2 | TRBV6-6 | ASSYPTGGELF
TRBJ2-5 | TRBV3-1 | ASSQDLIQETQY
TRBJ2-4 | TRBV5-1 | ASSFGAGGRELAKNIQY
TRBJ2-1 | TRBV29-1 | SAGTPAADEQF
TRBJ1-1 | TRBV7-9 | ASSPRGGTEAF
TRBJ2-3 | TRBV6-6 | ASSYPGQKADTQY
TRBJ1-6 | TRBV9 | ASSSTAGADNSPLH
TRBJ2-3 | TRBV7-9 | ASSLAQSSGLTDTQY
TRBJ2-5 | TRBV11-3 | ASSRGSQETQY
TRBJ1-1 | TRBV7-6 | ASSLGGAANTEAF
TRBJ2-3 | TRBV20-1 | SARDGTGTDTQY
TRBJ2-1 | TRBV2 | ASSPGRAYNEQF
TRBJ2-3 | TRBV28 | ASTLLGDTQY
TRBJ2-3 | TRBV6-2/TRBV6-3 | ASSRVRSGTDRTDTQY
TRBJ2-5 | TRBV10-1 | ASSESYREQTQY
TRBJ2-3 | TRBV4-2 | ASSQGLQSSQGRSTDTQY
TRBJ2-2 | TRBV25-1 | ASRYREGTGELF
TRBJ2-2 | TRBV21-1 | ASSGAFCSGEDTGELF
TRBJ1-1 | TRBV2 | ASSESWGRTEAF
TRBJ2-2 | TRBV7-2 | ASSLMSGGNTGELF
TRBJ2-7 | TRBV10-2 | ASRRPGQGYEQY
TRBJ1-1 | TRBV12-3/TRBV12-4 | ASSKTGENTEAF
TRBJ2-4 | TRBV6-1 | ASGDTAQNIQY
TRBJ1-6 | TRBV28 | ASKTGLSPLH
TRBJ1-5 | TRBV21-1 | ASSKGGCQPQH
TRBJ2-1 | TRBV24-1 | ATSDLGGFGNEQF
TRBJ1-4 | TRBV2 | ASSARRTGPNEKLF
TRBJ2-6 | TRBV21-1 | AAKTAGQHSGANVLT
TRBJ2-7 | TRBV6-2/TRBV6-3 | ASSQGQAEQY
TRBJ2-3 | TRBV7-2 | ASSSRKRTDTQY
TRBJ1-2 | TRBV28 | ASSLYGQTYAGYT
TRBJ2-7 | TRBV7-6 | ASSLGRTWREQY
TRBJ1-1 | TRBV4-2 | ASSQDYPPRGEAF
TRBJ2-2 | TRBV28 | ASSSRWTSGSSIGELF
TRBJ2-2 | TRBV3-1 | ASRTSGAPEELF
TRBJ1-1 | TRBV6-1 | ASSNPRLFAGVEAF
TRBJ2-2 | TRBV29-1 | SVGSAGYTGELF
TRBJ1-4 | TRBV14 | ASSLTGTEGKLF
TRBJ2-3 | TRBV7-9 | ASSFSFDGTDTQY
TRBJ1-1 | TRBV28 | ASNRQGSLTEAF
TRBJ1-5 | TRBV27 | ASRQNSNQPQH
TRBJ2-3 | TRBV11-2 | ASSPATRNTQY
TRBJ2-7 | TRBV28 | ASSLLGRQGQIREFYEQY
TRBJ1-2 | TRBV6-2/TRBV6-3 | ASSSLRGYYT
TRBJ2-7 | TRBV29-1 | SGRDRGSYEQY